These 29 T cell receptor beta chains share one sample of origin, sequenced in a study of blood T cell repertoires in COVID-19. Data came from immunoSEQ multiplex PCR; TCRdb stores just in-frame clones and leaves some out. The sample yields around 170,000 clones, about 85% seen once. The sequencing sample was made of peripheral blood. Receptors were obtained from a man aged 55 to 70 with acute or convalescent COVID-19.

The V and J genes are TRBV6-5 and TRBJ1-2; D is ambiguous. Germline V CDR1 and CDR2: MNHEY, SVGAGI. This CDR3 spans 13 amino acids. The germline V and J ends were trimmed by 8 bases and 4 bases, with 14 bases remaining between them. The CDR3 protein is CASSRERTYGYTF. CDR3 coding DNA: TGTGCCAGCTCACGGGAACGGACCTATGGCTACACCTTC.

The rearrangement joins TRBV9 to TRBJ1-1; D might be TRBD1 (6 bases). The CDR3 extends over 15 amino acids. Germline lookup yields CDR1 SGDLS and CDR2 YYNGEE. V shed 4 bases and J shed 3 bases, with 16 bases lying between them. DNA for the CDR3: TGTGCCAGCAGCCCTCGGGCAGGGGTGGACACTGAAGCTTTCTTT. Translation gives CASSPRAGVDTEAFF.

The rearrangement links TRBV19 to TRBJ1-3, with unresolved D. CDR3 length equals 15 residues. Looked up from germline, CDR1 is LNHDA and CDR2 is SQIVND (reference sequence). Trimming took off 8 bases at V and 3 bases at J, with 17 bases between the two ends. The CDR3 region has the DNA TGTGCCAGTGGCCCGAGGAGGTCTTATGGAAACACCATATATTTT. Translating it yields CASGPRRSYGNTIYF. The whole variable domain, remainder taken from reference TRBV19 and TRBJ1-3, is DGGITQSPKYLFRKEGQNVTLSCEQNLNHDAMYWYRQDPGQGLRLIYYSQIVNDFQKGDIAEGYSVSREKKESFPLTVTSAQKNPTAFYLCASGPRRSYGNTIYFGEGSWLTVV.

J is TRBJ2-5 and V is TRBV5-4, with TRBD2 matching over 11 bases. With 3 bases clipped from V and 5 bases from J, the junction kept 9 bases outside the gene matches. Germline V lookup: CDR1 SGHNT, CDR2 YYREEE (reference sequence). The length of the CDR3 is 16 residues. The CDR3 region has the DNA TGTGCCAGCAGCTCCGTTAGCGGGGGGGCTGGGGAGACCCAGTACTTC. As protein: CASSSVSGGAGETQYF. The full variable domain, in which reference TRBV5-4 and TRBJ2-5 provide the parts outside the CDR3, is ETGVTQSPTHLIKTRGQQVTLRCSSQSGHNTVSWYQQALGQGPQFIFQYYREEENGRGNFPPRFSGLQFPNYSSELNVNALELDDSALYLCASSSVSGGAGETQYFGPGTRLLVL.

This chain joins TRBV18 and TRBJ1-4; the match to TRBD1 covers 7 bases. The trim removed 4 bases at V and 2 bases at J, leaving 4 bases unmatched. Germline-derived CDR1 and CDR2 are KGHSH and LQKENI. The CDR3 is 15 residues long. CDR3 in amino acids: CASSRTTGTNEKLFF. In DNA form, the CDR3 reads TGTGCCAGCTCACGCACGACAGGGACTAATGAAAAACTGTTTTTT.

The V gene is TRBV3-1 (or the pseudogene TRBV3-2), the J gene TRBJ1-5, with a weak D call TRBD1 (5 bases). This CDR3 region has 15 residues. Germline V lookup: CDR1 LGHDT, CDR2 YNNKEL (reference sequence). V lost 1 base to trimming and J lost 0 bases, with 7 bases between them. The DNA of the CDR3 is TGTGCCAGCAGCCAAGCAGGGAATAGCAATCAGCCCCAGCATTTT. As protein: CASSQAGNSNQPQHF.

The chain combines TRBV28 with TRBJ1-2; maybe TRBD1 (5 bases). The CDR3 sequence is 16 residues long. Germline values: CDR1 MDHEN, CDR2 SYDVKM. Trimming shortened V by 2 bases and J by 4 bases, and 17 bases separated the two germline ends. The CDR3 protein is CASSLTGGAGIYGYTF. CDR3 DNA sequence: TGTGCCAGCAGTTTAACTGGTGGGGCAGGAATCTATGGCTACACCTTC.

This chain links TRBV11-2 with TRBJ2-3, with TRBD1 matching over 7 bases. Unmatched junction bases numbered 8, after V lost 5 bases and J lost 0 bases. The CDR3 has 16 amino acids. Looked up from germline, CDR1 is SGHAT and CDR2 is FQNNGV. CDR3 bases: TGTGCCAGCAGCCCTGGGACAGCCATTAGCACAGATACGCAGTATTTT. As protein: CASSPGTAISTDTQYF.

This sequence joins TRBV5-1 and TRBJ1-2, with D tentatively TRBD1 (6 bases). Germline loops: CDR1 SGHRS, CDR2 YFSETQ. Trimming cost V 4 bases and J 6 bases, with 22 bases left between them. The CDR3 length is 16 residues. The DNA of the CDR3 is TGCGCCAGCAGCCCCCTAGACCAGGGGAATATTGATGGCTACACCTTC. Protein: CASSPLDQGNIDGYTF.

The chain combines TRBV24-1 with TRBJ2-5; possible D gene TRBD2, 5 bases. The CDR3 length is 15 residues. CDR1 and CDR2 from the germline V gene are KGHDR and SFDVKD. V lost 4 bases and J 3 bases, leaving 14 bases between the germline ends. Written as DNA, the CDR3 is TGTGCCACCAGTGAGCCCCACCGGGGTGAAGAGACCCAGTACTTC. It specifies CATSEPHRGEETQYF.

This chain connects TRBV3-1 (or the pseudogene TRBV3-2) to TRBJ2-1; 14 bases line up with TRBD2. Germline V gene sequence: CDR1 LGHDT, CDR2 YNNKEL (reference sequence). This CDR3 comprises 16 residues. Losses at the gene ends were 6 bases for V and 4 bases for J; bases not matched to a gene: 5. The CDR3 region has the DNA TGTGCCAGCAGTCCTCGGACTAGCGGGGGGTACAATGAGCAGTTCTTC. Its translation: CASSPRTSGGYNEQFF.

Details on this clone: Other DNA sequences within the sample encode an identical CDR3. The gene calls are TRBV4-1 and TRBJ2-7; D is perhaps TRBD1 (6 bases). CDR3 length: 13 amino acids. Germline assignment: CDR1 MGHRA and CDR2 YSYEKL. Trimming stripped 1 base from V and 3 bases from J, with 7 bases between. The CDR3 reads CASSQGQDYEQYF. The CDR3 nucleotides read TGCGCCAGCAGCCAAGGACAGGACTACGAGCAGTACTTC.

This chain's CDR3 is CATSETGLGYNEQFF. The CDR3 coding sequence is TGTGCCACCAGTGAGACGGGACTCGGGTACAATGAGCAGTTCTTC. V is TRBV24-1 and J is TRBJ2-1; a possible D gene is TRBD2 (6 bases). The CDR3 runs to 15 residues. CDR1 and CDR2 (germline): KGHDR, SFDVKD. Trimming cost V 4 bases and J 4 bases, with 13 bases left between them.

The CDR3 DNA is TGTGCCAGCAGCATGGACAGGACTGGCTACACCTTC. It codes for CASSMDRTGYTF. The rearrangement links TRBV7-9 to TRBJ1-2, with 7 bases aligning to TRBD1. J was trimmed by 7 bases and V by 5 bases; bases with no gene match: 4. Looked up from germline, CDR1 is SEHNR and CDR2 is FQNEAQ (reference sequence). This CDR3 spans 12 amino acids.

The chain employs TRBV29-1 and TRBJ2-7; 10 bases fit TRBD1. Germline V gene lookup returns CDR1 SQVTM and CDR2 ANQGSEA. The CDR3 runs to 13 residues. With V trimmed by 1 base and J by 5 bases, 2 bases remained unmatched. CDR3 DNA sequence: TGCAGCGTTGAAGGGGACAGGGGCCACGAGCAGTACTTC. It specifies CSVEGDRGHEQYF.

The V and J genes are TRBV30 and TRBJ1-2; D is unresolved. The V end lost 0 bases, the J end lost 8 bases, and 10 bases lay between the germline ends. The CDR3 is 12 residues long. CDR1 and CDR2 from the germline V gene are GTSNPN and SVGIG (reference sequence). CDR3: CAWSVRGLGYTF. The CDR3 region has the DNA TGTGCCTGGAGTGTCAGAGGTCTCGGCTACACCTTC. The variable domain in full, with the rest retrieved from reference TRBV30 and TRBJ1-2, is SQTIHQWPATLVQPVGSPLSLECTVEGTSNPNLYWYRQAAGRGLQLLFYSVGIGQISSEVPQNLSASRPQDRQFILSSKKLLLSDSGFYLCAWSVRGLGYTFGSGTRLTVV.

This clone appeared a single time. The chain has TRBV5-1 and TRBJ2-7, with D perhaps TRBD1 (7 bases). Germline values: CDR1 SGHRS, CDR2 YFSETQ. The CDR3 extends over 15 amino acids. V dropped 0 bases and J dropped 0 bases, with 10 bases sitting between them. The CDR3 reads CASSLAGGYSYEQYF. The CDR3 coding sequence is TGCGCCAGCAGCTTGGCAGGGGGGTACTCCTACGAGCAGTACTTC.

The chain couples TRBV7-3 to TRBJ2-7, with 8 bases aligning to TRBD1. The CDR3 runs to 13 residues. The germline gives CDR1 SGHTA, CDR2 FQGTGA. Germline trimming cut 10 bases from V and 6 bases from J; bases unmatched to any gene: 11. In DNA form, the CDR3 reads TGTGCCACTTCCCTAGGACAGGGTAGCGAGCAGTACTTC. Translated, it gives CATSLGQGSEQYF.

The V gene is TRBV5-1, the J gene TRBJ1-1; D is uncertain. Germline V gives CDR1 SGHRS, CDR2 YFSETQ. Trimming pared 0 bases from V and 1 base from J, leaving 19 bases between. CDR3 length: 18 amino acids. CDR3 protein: CASSLGATGVLGNTEAFF. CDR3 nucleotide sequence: TGCGCCAGCAGCTTGGGTGCGACGGGTGTCCTGGGGAACACTGAAGCTTTCTTT.

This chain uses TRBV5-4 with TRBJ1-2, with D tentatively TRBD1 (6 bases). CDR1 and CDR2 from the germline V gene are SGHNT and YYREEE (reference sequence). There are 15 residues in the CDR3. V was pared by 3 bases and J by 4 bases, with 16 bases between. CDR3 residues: CASSYPSTGSYGYTF. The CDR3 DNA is TGTGCCAGCAGCTACCCATCCACAGGGTCCTATGGCTACACCTTC.

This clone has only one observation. The CDR3 bases are TGTGCCAGCAGCGTAGAGGCAGGTCTTAACTACGAGCAGTACTTC. Translated: CASSVEAGLNYEQYF. The genes are TRBV9 and TRBJ2-7; D gene unclear. V lost 0 bases, J lost 3 bases, and 13 bases lay in between. CDR3 size: 15 residues. The germline gives CDR1 SGDLS, CDR2 YYNGEE.

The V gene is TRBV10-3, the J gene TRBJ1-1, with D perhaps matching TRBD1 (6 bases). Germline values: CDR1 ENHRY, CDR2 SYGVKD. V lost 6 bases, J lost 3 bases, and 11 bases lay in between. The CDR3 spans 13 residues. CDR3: CAIRDSPYTEAFF. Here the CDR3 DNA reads TGTGCCATCAGGGACAGCCCTTACACTGAAGCTTTCTTT.

The CDR3 DNA sequence: TGTGCCAGCAGCTTACAACAGACAGATACGCAGTATTTT. Its protein product is CASSLQQTDTQYF. V is TRBV7-3 and J is TRBJ2-3, with D unresolved. CDR1 and CDR2 from the germline V gene are SGHTA and FQGTGA. The CDR3 is 13 amino acids. V was shortened by 2 bases and J by 3 bases, with 6 bases between the two germline ends.

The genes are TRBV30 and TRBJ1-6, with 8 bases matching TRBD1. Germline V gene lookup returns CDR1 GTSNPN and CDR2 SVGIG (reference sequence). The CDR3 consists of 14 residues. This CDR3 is CAYQGQGGNSPLHF. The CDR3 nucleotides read TGTGCTTATCAAGGACAGGGCGGGAATTCACCCCTCCACTTT.

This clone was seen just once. The CDR3 sequence is CASSVKGRRQGEKTEAFF. Written as DNA, the CDR3 is TGTGCCAGCAGCGTTAAAGGGCGGCGGCAGGGGGAAAAGACTGAAGCTTTCTTT. The V and J genes are TRBV9 and TRBJ1-1; TRBD1 matches 7 bases. The CDR3 is made up of 18 amino acids. Trimming at V came to 2 bases and at J to 5 bases, leaving 18 bases not matched to a gene. Germline lookup yields CDR1 SGDLS and CDR2 YYNGEE.

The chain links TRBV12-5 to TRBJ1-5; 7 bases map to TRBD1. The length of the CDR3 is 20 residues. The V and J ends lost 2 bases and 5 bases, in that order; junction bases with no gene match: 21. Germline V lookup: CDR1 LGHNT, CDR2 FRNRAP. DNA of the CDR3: TGTGCTAGTGGTTTGTCAAGGACAAAGGACAGGCTAGCCTACGATCAGCCCCAGCATTTT. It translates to CASGLSRTKDRLAYDQPQHF. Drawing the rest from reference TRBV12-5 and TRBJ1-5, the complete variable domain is DARVTQTPRHKVTEMGQEVTMRCQPILGHNTVFWYRQTMMQGLELLAYFRNRAPLDDSGMPKDRFSAEMPDATLATLKIQPSEPRDSAVYFCASGLSRTKDRLAYDQPQHFGDGTRLSIL.

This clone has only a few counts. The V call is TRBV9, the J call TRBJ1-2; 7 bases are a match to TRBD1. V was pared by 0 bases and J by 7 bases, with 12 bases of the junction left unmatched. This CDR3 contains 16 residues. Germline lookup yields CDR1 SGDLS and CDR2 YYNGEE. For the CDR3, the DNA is TGTGCCAGCAGCGTAGGTCGTACAGGGGTAGGGGCTGGCTACACCTTC. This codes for CASSVGRTGVGAGYTF.

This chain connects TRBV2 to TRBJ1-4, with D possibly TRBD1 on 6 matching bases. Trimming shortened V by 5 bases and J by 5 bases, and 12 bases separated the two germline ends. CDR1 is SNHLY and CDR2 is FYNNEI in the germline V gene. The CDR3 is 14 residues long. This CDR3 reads CASSRTEVNEKLFF. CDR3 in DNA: TGTGCCAGCAGTAGGACAGAAGTAAATGAAAAACTGTTTTTT.

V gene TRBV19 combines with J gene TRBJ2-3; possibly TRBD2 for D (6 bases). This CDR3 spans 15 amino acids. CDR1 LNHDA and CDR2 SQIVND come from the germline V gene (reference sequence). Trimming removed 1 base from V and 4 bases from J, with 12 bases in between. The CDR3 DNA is TGTGCCAGTAGTATAGTTGGAGGGCCCCCAGATACGCAGTATTTT. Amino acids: CASSIVGGPPDTQYF.